The 11 T cell receptor beta chains listed next were all sequenced from one sample in a study of immune evolution from preneoplasia to lung adenocarcinoma (dated by TCRdb to the early 2020s). Preparation of the library involved the immunoSEQ multiplex PCR assay. TCRdb retrieved this table from immuneACCESS and kept in-frame rearrangements only. Not all clones are present; in checked studies, unresolved V genes account for under half, and no reason is known for the remainder. This sample is represented by some 6,000 clones; roughly 83% of them were singletons. Clones ranked in the top ten supply roughly 4% of the sample. The sequenced sample was FFPE adjacent normal lung tissue. These receptors were collected from a person aged 65-85 years with lung adenocarcinoma.

The V gene is TRBV5-1, the J gene TRBJ1-6, with TRBD1 matching 8 bases. Trimming took 0 bases from V and 10 from J; bases not matched to a gene: 6. Germline V gene sequence: CDR1 SGHRS, CDR2 YFSETQ. This CDR3 is built from 15 residues. This CDR3 reads CASSLATGGPSPLHF. CDR3 DNA sequence: TGCGCCAGCAGCTTGGCTACAGGGGGTCCATCACCCCTCCACTTT.

Worth noting for this clone: The junction does not match germline at one end; this may be a read error. V gene TRBV11-3 combines with J gene TRBJ2-5; D is ambiguous. Germline lookup yields CDR1 SGHNT and CDR2 YENEEA. The CDR3 has 11 residues. CDR3 amino acids: CASSLQQTQYF. In nucleotides, the CDR3 is TGTGCCAGCAGCCTCCAACAGACCCAGTACTTC.

The chain combines TRBV5-1 with TRBJ2-4; TRBD1 matches at 7 bases. After removal of 0 bases from V and 7 bases from J, the junction contained 7 bases not matched to a gene. The CDR3 has 15 amino acids. Germline-derived CDR1 and CDR2 are SGHRS and YFSETQ. The DNA for the CDR3 is TGCGCCAGCAGCTTGGAGACAGGGAGCTGGAACATTCAGTACTTC. Protein: CASSLETGSWNIQYF. Full variable domain (rest looked up from reference TRBV5-1 and TRBJ2-4): KAGVTQTPRYLIKTRGQQVTLSCSPISGHRSVSWYQQTPGQGLQFLFEYFSETQRNKGNFPGRFSGRQFSNSRSEMNVSTLELGDSALYLCASSLETGSWNIQYFGAGTRLSVL.

By sample fraction, this clone is large. CDR3: CASSLGGTVYEQYF. The CDR3 DNA sequence: TGTGCCAGCAGCTTAGGAGGGACGGTCTACGAGCAGTACTTC. The chain links TRBV11-2 to TRBJ2-7; D could derive from TRBD1 or TRBD2 (5 bases each). V was pared by 1 base and J by 3 bases, with 10 bases between. CDR3 length equals 14 residues. The germline CDR1 and CDR2 sequences are SGHAT and FQNNGV.

This chain joins TRBV11-3 and TRBJ1-3; D is unresolved. The CDR3 has 15 residues. CDR1 and CDR2 from the germline V gene are SGHNT and YENEEA. Trimming shortened V by 7 bases and J by 4 bases, and 17 bases separated the two germline ends. CDR3 protein: CASKISGNKGNTIYF. Here the CDR3 DNA reads TGTGCCAGCAAGATCTCGGGGAACAAAGGAAACACCATATATTTT.

This clone was seen more than once but under ten times. The J gene is TRBJ2-7, the V gene TRBV11-2, with unresolved D. Trimming stripped 2 bases from V and 6 bases from J, with 14 bases between. Germline values: CDR1 SGHAT, CDR2 FQNNGV. The length of the CDR3 is 14 residues. The CDR3 loop reads CASSLSSTQPEQYF. Written as DNA, the CDR3 is TGTGCCAGCAGCTTATCCTCGACTCAGCCCGAGCAGTACTTC.

The chain joins TRBV7-9 to TRBJ2-1; 8 nucleotides align to TRBD2. V dropped 1 base and J dropped 5; count of bases not matched to a gene: 4. This CDR3 region has 15 residues. Germline CDR1 and CDR2: SEHNR and FQNEAQ (reference sequence). The chain's CDR3 is CASSLEFSGNNEQFF. CDR3 bases: TGTGCCAGCAGCTTAGAGTTTAGCGGGAACAATGAGCAGTTCTTC.

The chain uses TRBV7-8 and TRBJ1-6; D unresolved. V shed 0 bases and J shed 0 bases, with 12 bases lying between them. The CDR3 runs 18 residues. The germline V gene encodes CDR1 SGHVS and CDR2 FQNEAQ. CDR3 DNA: TGTGCCAGCAGCTTAGCTCGGACCGCGAGCTCCTATAATTCACCCCTCCACTTT. It yields the protein CASSLARTASSYNSPLHF.

The table lists this clone with a few counts. V gene TRBV7-3 combines with J gene TRBJ2-3, with 7 bases matching TRBD1. Germline lookup yields CDR1 SGHTA and CDR2 FQGTGA. This CDR3 contains 13 residues. V shed 4 bases, J shed 4 bases, and the junction held 2 bases outside the gene matches. CDR3 sequence reads: CASSYQGADTQYF. CDR3 DNA: TGTGCCAGCAGCTACCAGGGGGCAGATACGCAGTATTTT.

This clone was seen only a few times. The J gene is TRBJ2-7, the V gene TRBV4-1; D ambiguous. This CDR3 spans 14 amino acids. V was cut by 1 base and J by 4 bases, with 11 bases left in between. In germline, CDR1 is MGHRA, CDR2 YSYEKL. This chain's CDR3 is CASSQAVGWYEQYF. The CDR3 DNA follows: TGCGCCAGCAGCCAAGCAGTGGGTTGGTACGAGCAGTACTTC.

The V gene is TRBV5-1, the J gene TRBJ1-1, with D possibly TRBD1 on 5 matching bases. Between the trimmed V and J ends, which lost 4 bases and 6 bases, there was a span of 10 bases. This CDR3 spans 12 amino acids. Germline CDR1 SGHRS, CDR2 YFSETQ. CDR3 coding DNA: TGCGCCAGCAGCCCTGTGGGGGCTGAAGCTTTCTTT. This translates into CASSPVGAEAFF.